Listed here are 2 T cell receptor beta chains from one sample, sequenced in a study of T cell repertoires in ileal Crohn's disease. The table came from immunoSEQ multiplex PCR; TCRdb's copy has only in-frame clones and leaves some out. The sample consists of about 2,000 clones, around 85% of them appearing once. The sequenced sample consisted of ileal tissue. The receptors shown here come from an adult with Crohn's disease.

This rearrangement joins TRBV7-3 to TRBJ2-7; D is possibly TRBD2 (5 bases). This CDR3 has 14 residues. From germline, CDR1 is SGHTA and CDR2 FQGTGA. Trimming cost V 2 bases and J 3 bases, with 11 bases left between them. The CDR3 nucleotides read TGTGCCAGCAGCTTAGATGTAGGGAGCTACGAGCAGTACTTC. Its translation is CASSLDVGSYEQYF.

The CDR3 region is CASSNEAGGTEAFF. As DNA, the CDR3 is TGCGCCAGCAGCAATGAGGCAGGGGGGACTGAAGCTTTCTTT. V is TRBV5-1 and J is TRBJ1-1; 7 nucleotides align to TRBD1. The CDR3 has 14 residues. Trimming removed 4 bases from V and 5 bases from J; junction bases left unmatched: 8. Germline loops: CDR1 SGHRS, CDR2 YFSETQ. The entire variable domain, with the rest obtained from reference TRBV5-1 and TRBJ1-1, is as follows: KAGVTQTPRYLIKTRGQQVTLSCSPISGHRSVSWYQQTPGQGLQFLFEYFSETQRNKGNFPGRFSGRQFSNSRSEMNVSTLELGDSALYLCASSNEAGGTEAFFGQGTRLTVV.